The next 18 T cell receptor beta chains were all read from a single sample in a study of T cell repertoires in cytomegalovirus infection. Via MiXCR, TCRdb re-called the reads, giving one row per CDR3 protein. The data contain about 770,000 distinct CDR3 sequences, about 29% of them singletons. Antigen specificity for these receptors is unknown. The sample consisted of cultured CD8+ T cells from PBMCs, taken from culture after CMV antigen stimulation. All receptors come from a human donor in good health (CMV status not recorded). Some clones in this sample may be carry-over from other donors' samples.

This clonotype was recorded at least ten times. The junction and the germline gene differ at one end; a read error may be behind it. V is TRBV7-7 and J is TRBJ2-1; D is possibly TRBD1 (5 bases). CDR3 size: 11 residues. CDR1 is SSHAT and CDR2 is FNYEAQ in the germline V gene (reference sequence). The CDR3 loop reads CASSSGYEQFF. The DNA of the CDR3 is TGTGCTAGCAGCTCAGGGTATGAGCAGTTCTTC.

The V call is TRBV6-5, the J call TRBJ1-1; D is unclear. V was clipped by 2 bases and J by 2 bases, with 9 bases between them. This CDR3 is built from 14 residues. In germline, CDR1 is MNHEY, CDR2 SVGAGI. CDR3 residues: CASSYGAANTEAFF. The CDR3 bases are TGTGCCAGCAGTTACGGCGCAGCAAACACTGAAGCTTTCTTT.

The V gene is TRBV2, the J gene TRBJ1-2; TRBD1 agrees at 7 bases. The CDR3 loop spans 12 amino acids. V trimming: 7 bases; J trimming: 7 bases; junction bases outside the gene matches: 6. Per germline, CDR1 SNHLY and CDR2 FYNNEI. CDR3 bases: TGTGCCAGCATTAAGCAGGGGGGTGGCTACACCTTC. This encodes CASIKQGGGYTF.

This clonotype appeared a single time. This rearrangement joins TRBV5-1 to TRBJ1-4; possible D gene TRBD1, 5 bases. Germline values: CDR1 SGHRS, CDR2 YFSETQ. V gave up 0 bases and J gave up 3 bases, with 15 bases separating them. CDR3 length: 17 residues. CDR3 loop: CASSLAEGISPNEKLFF. The CDR3 bases are TGCGCCAGCAGCTTGGCCGAGGGGATCTCTCCTAATGAAAAACTGTTTTTT.

This clonotype appeared a few times. The chain couples TRBV6-2 or TRBV6-3 to TRBJ2-3; 10 nucleotides line up with TRBD2. V lost 2 bases, J lost 4 bases, and 3 bases stayed unmatched. In germline, CDR1 is MNHEY, CDR2 SVGEGT. CDR3 length: 15 residues. CDR3 coding DNA: TGTGCCAGCAGTTACAAGCGGGGGGGCCCAGATACGCAGTATTTT. It encodes CASSYKRGGPDTQYF.

This clonotype has only a few counts. The rearrangement uses TRBV7-9 and TRBJ2-5; no definite D call. The CDR3 covers 15 residues. The V end was cut by 0 bases, the J end by 2 bases, with 10 bases between. Germline CDR1 and CDR2: SEHNR and FQNEAQ (reference sequence). The CDR3 reads CASSLAGSGQETQYF. DNA for the CDR3: TGTGCCAGCAGCTTAGCAGGTTCAGGACAAGAGACCCAGTACTTC.

V usage is TRBV9 and J usage is TRBJ1-1, with 7 nucleotides matching TRBD1. From germline, CDR1 is SGDLS and CDR2 YYNGEE. Trimming took 0 bases from V and 1 from J; bases not matched to a gene: 6. CDR3 size: 16 residues. CDR3 sequence reads: CASSVGGQPTNTEAFF. In DNA, the CDR3 is TGTGCCAGCAGCGTAGGGGGACAGCCGACGAACACTGAAGCTTTCTTT.

The chain uses TRBV27 and TRBJ2-7; 8 nucleotides match TRBD1. The CDR3 covers 12 residues. Germline-derived CDR1 and CDR2 are MNHEY and SMNVEV (reference sequence). The ends lost 5 bases at V and 5 bases at J; junction bases unmatched: 2. The CDR3 DNA reads as TGTGCCAGCAGTACACAGGGGGACGAGCAGTACTTC. This encodes CASSTQGDEQYF.

This clonotype appeared a few times. The rearrangement uses TRBV20-1 and TRBJ2-5; possibly TRBD2 for D (7 bases). The length of the CDR3 is 16 residues. The ends were cut back, 0 bases at V and 4 bases at J, with 18 bases in the middle. In germline, CDR1 is DFQATT, CDR2 SNEGSKA (reference sequence). CDR3 sequence reads: CSARDAGAPKRETQYF. In DNA form, the CDR3 reads TGCAGTGCTAGAGATGCGGGGGCCCCCAAGCGAGAGACCCAGTACTTC.

The chain carries TRBV12-3 or TRBV12-4 and TRBJ2-3; 13 bases match TRBD2. The CDR3 has 17 amino acids. V was clipped by 9 bases and J by 1 base; unmatched bases: 10. CDR3 sequence (DNA): TGTGCCAGGACCGGGATTGGACTAGCGGGGGGCACAGATACGCAGTATTTT. Translation: CARTGIGLAGGTDTQYF.

The V call is TRBV7-2, the J call TRBJ2-7; 10 positions agree with TRBD1. This CDR3 contains 15 residues. J gave up 2 bases and V 3 bases, and 4 bases lay outside the gene matches. CDR1 and CDR2 (germline): SGHTA, FQGNSA. CDR3 sequence reads: CASSFGTGDTYEQYF. The CDR3 nucleotides are TGTGCCAGCAGCTTTGGGACAGGGGATACCTACGAGCAGTACTTC.

This clonotype has a handful of counts. This sequence joins TRBV28 and TRBJ1-1; the match to TRBD1 covers 8 bases. Germline CDR1 MDHEN, CDR2 SYDVKM. The CDR3 has 14 amino acids. V trimming: 2 bases; J trimming: 4 bases; junction bases outside the gene matches: 3. CDR3 region: CASSLQGAVTEAFF. The CDR3, as DNA: TGTGCCAGCAGTTTACAGGGGGCTGTCACTGAAGCTTTCTTT.

The chain combines TRBV19 with TRBJ2-1, with a weak D call TRBD2 (5 bases). From germline, CDR1 is LNHDA and CDR2 SQIVND (reference sequence). The CDR3 contains 13 residues. V shed 10 bases and J shed 3 bases, with 13 bases lying between them. DNA of the CDR3: TGTGCCACCGGGGTCGCAGTCTACAATGAGCAGTTCTTC. Translated, it gives CATGVAVYNEQFF.

This clonotype was detected a few times. V is TRBV6-1 and J is TRBJ2-3, with D perhaps matching TRBD1 (6 bases). The CDR3 loop spans 15 amino acids. Germline CDR1 is MNHNS and CDR2 is SASEGT. V was clipped by 2 bases and J by 2 bases, with 11 bases between them. The CDR3 sequence is CASSEHDRPTDTQYF. CDR3 nucleotide sequence: TGTGCCAGCAGTGAACACGACAGGCCCACAGATACGCAGTATTTT.

Only a few counts were recorded for this clonotype. The chain has TRBV12-3 or TRBV12-4 and TRBJ2-7; D is tentatively TRBD1 or TRBD2 (5 bases each). Trimming stripped 5 bases from V and 3 bases from J, with 14 bases between. The CDR3 contains 14 residues. DNA for the CDR3: TGTGCCAGCAGTCCGAGGGGATTGAACTACGAGCAGTACGTC. Protein sequence: CASSPRGLNYEQYV.

This clonotype is medium-sized by share. The chain combines TRBV7-6 with TRBJ1-1; D might be TRBD1 (6 bases). This CDR3 region has 16 residues. Trimming took 5 bases from V and 0 from J, leaving 16 bases between them. Germline V CDR1 and CDR2: SGHVS, FNYEAQ. CDR3 nucleotides: TGTGCCAGCAGCCATCTAGACGGGGGCGTGAACACTGAAGCTTTCTTT. Translated: CASSHLDGGVNTEAFF.

A few counts support this clonotype. The chain is built from TRBV2 and TRBJ2-1; 15 bases agree with TRBD2. V lost 6 bases, J lost 0 bases, and 9 bases stayed unmatched. CDR1 is SNHLY, CDR2 FYNNEI, per germline. The CDR3 is 19 amino acids. The CDR3 sequence is CASRDPGLAGGSSYNEQFF. Here the CDR3 DNA reads TGTGCCAGCAGGGATCCGGGACTAGCGGGGGGCAGCTCCTACAATGAGCAGTTCTTC.

The sample holds one count of this clonotype. At one end the junction does not follow the germline gene, possibly because of a read error. This chain links TRBV6-1 with TRBJ2-1, with 10 bases fitting TRBD2. The germline CDR1 and CDR2 sequences are MNHNS and SASEGT. The CDR3 has 17 amino acids. As DNA, the CDR3 is TGTGCCAGCAGTCGACCGACTAGCGGGTTATCCTACAATGACCAGTTCTTC. Translating it yields CASSRPTSGLSYNDQFF.